These T cell receptor beta chains were read from a single sample in a study of graft-versus-host responses after intestinal transplantation. No antigen has been assigned to these receptors. Clones were read by immunoSEQ multiplex PCR, and TCRdb kept only the in-frame ones, dropping some. The table has about 93,000 clones, about 93% seen once; the top ten hold less than 0.6%. The source was unstimulated CD8+ T cells sorted from spleen or lymph node cells, collected before intestinal transplant. These TCRs come from a human donor who received an intestinal transplant. Each CDR3 is given without its conserved first and last residue.

cdr3_aa: ASRLPGRGSYNSPLH
j_call: TRBJ1-6
v_call: TRBV28

cdr3_aa: SVKQGAPTYEQY
j_call: TRBJ2-7
v_call: TRBV29-1

cdr3_aa: AWRTGPGGTEAF
j_call: TRBJ1-1
v_call: TRBV30

cdr3_aa: ASSPQVQSYGYT
j_call: TRBJ1-2
v_call: TRBV7-8

cdr3_aa: ASSLFGTSLNEQF
j_call: TRBJ2-1
v_call: TRBV7-2

cdr3_aa: ASSSTLAGEQF
j_call: TRBJ2-1
v_call: TRBV7-9

cdr3_aa: ASSDPNLTGGNQPQH
j_call: TRBJ1-5
v_call: TRBV6-1

cdr3_aa: ASSLSGRAYEQY
j_call: TRBJ2-7
v_call: TRBV27

cdr3_aa: ASMGQGNNEQF
j_call: TRBJ2-1
v_call: TRBV4-2

cdr3_aa: ASSLGRGAWQY
j_call: TRBJ2-7
v_call: TRBV5-6

cdr3_aa: ASSLYLRPNTGELF
j_call: TRBJ2-2
v_call: TRBV5-6

cdr3_aa: ASSYTTGAPYNSPLH
j_call: TRBJ1-6
v_call: TRBV11-2

cdr3_aa: ASSQETGGAWYEQY
j_call: TRBJ2-7
v_call: TRBV4-2

cdr3_aa: AWNNLKERSTDTQY
j_call: TRBJ2-3
v_call: TRBV30

cdr3_aa: ASIVIIVGPTGTGEKLF
j_call: TRBJ1-4
v_call: TRBV2

cdr3_aa: ATQRPGGEQY
j_call: TRBJ2-7
v_call: TRBV5-4

cdr3_aa: ASSPSGSGTYEQY
j_call: TRBJ2-7
v_call: TRBV4-3

cdr3_aa: ASSFYMVAENSPLH
j_call: TRBJ1-6
v_call: TRBV7-8

cdr3_aa: ASSHVAGPGQTQY
j_call: TRBJ2-5
v_call: TRBV4-1

cdr3_aa: ASSFGTAGANVLT
j_call: TRBJ2-6
v_call: TRBV27

cdr3_aa: ASSYWGQGAENTEAF
j_call: TRBJ1-1
v_call: TRBV13

cdr3_aa: ASRISEPSSYNEQF
j_call: TRBJ2-1
v_call: TRBV27

cdr3_aa: ASSQGSAGDPTDTQY
j_call: TRBJ2-3
v_call: TRBV4-3

cdr3_aa: ASSVDQRGATDTQY
j_call: TRBJ2-3
v_call: TRBV9

cdr3_aa: ASSFGTASGNTIY
j_call: TRBJ1-3
v_call: TRBV5-6

cdr3_aa: ASSQYLDGGSRNNEQF
j_call: TRBJ2-1
v_call: TRBV4-3

cdr3_aa: ASSVTGETEAF
j_call: TRBJ1-1
v_call: TRBV6-5

cdr3_aa: ASSYSETQY
j_call: TRBJ2-5
v_call: TRBV6-5

cdr3_aa: ASSGRGNTEAF
j_call: TRBJ1-1
v_call: TRBV2

cdr3_aa: AWSVGQVGAF
j_call: TRBJ1-1
v_call: TRBV30

cdr3_aa: ASSVVEKSPLH
j_call: TRBJ1-6
v_call: TRBV9

cdr3_aa: ASSLVGVGGAYNEQF
j_call: TRBJ2-1
v_call: TRBV7-2

cdr3_aa: ASSLRTGLNSPLH
j_call: TRBJ1-6
v_call: TRBV5-8